These 23 T cell receptor beta chains came from one sample sequenced in a study of blood T cell repertoires in COVID-19. The method was immunoSEQ multiplex PCR; TCRdb's version includes in-frame clones alone and lacks a portion of them. The sample contains 250,000 or so clones, around 90% of which appear only once. The sample taken for sequencing was PBMCs or T cells enriched from blood (not recorded which). Receptor source: a woman between 40 and 50 years old who had been exposed to COVID-19.

The V call is TRBV4-3, the J call TRBJ1-5; no firm D call. Per the germline V gene, CDR1 is LGHNA and CDR2 is YSLEER. The germline V and J ends were trimmed by 0 bases and 7 bases, with 10 bases remaining between them. There are 14 residues in the CDR3. In DNA, the CDR3 is TGCGCCAGCAGCCAAGAAGATGCGGGGCAGCCCCAGCATTTT. As protein: CASSQEDAGQPQHF.

This clone showed up just once. The genes are TRBV3-1 (or the pseudogene TRBV3-2) and TRBJ2-1; TRBD2 agrees at 8 bases. The CDR3 covers 17 residues. The germline gives CDR1 LGHDT, CDR2 YNNKEL (reference sequence). The ends lost 2 bases at V and 2 bases at J; junction bases unmatched: 8. The CDR3 reads CASSQPLNSGAYNEQFF. The DNA for the CDR3 is TGTGCCAGCAGCCAACCCTTGAATAGCGGGGCCTACAATGAGCAGTTCTTC.

This clone was found once. The chain recombines TRBV7-3 with TRBJ2-3, with TRBD1 identical over 7 bases. Losses at the gene ends were 5 bases for V and 4 bases for J; bases not matched to a gene: 6. Per germline, CDR1 SGHTA and CDR2 FQGTGA. This CDR3 is built from 14 residues. The CDR3 nucleotides read TGTGCCAGCAGCCCACTCGGACAGGCAGATACGCAGTATTTT. This codes for CASSPLGQADTQYF.

This clone came up once. V and J are TRBV7-6 and TRBJ2-5; D not certain. V lost 2 bases, J lost 1 base, and 8 bases lay in between. In germline, CDR1 is SGHVS, CDR2 FNYEAQ. This CDR3 spans 14 amino acids. The CDR3 is CASSLYSRQETQYF. The CDR3 DNA follows: TGTGCCAGCAGCTTATATAGCCGCCAAGAGACCCAGTACTTC.

This rearrangement joins TRBV4-1 to TRBJ1-2; 10 nucleotides align to TRBD1. The germline CDR1 and CDR2 sequences are MGHRA and YSYEKL. The CDR3 runs 14 residues. V lost 0 bases, J lost 10 bases, and 5 bases stayed unmatched. The chain's CDR3 is CASSQDPGQGHYTF. The CDR3 coding sequence is TGCGCCAGCAGCCAAGACCCGGGACAGGGGCACTACACCTTC.

This rearrangement joins TRBV6-5 to TRBJ1-2; no firm D call. Germline values: CDR1 MNHEY, CDR2 SVGAGI. V was trimmed by 4 bases and J by 4 bases, leaving 10 bases between them. This CDR3 comprises 13 residues. CDR3 in amino acids: CASSFRRIYGYTF. CDR3 DNA sequence: TGTGCCAGCAGTTTTCGGAGGATCTATGGCTACACCTTC.

The sample holds one count of this clone. The chain couples TRBV9 to TRBJ1-1, with D uncertain. The germline CDR1 and CDR2 sequences are SGDLS and YYNGEE. V was pared by 3 bases and J by 1 base, with 10 bases between. The CDR3 loop spans 14 amino acids. The CDR3 DNA reads TGTGCCAGCAGCGGAGGCCCGGGGAACACTGAAGCTTTCTTT. It encodes CASSGGPGNTEAFF.

J is TRBJ2-7 and V is TRBV27; tentatively, D is TRBD1 (6 bases). The CDR3 totals 15 residues. The germline V and J ends were trimmed by 6 bases and 0 bases, with 15 bases remaining between them. CDR1 is MNHEY, CDR2 SMNVEV, per germline (reference sequence). CDR3 protein: CASSRVGQSSYEQYF. The CDR3 DNA sequence: TGTGCCAGCAGCCGCGTGGGACAAAGCTCCTACGAGCAGTACTTC.

This chain connects TRBV28 to TRBJ2-3; 8 bases are shared with TRBD1. Trimming cost V 6 bases and J 0 bases; bases outside gene matches: 5. The CDR3 extends over 15 amino acids. Germline V gene data show CDR1 as MDHEN and CDR2 as SYDVKM. The CDR3 loop is CASSARGHSTDTQYF. The CDR3 coding sequence is TGTGCCAGCAGCGCCAGGGGGCATAGCACAGATACGCAGTATTTT.

This clone was observed once. The CDR3 region is CASRGGAGVTDTQYF. CDR3 sequence (DNA): TGCGCCAGCAGAGGGGGGGCCGGAGTCACAGATACGCAGTATTTT. This chain joins TRBV5-1 and TRBJ2-3, with a tentative D call TRBD2 (7 bases). Germline CDR1 SGHRS, CDR2 YFSETQ. This CDR3 has 15 amino acids. The germline V and J ends were trimmed by 5 bases and 2 bases, with 15 bases remaining between them.

This chain links TRBV27 with TRBJ2-1; D may be TRBD1 (5 bases). Trimming left V 6 bases short and J 0 bases short, with 12 bases between. Per the germline V gene, CDR1 is MNHEY and CDR2 is SMNVEV (reference sequence). The CDR3 is 15 residues long. Here the CDR3 DNA reads TGTGCCAGCAGCTCAGGGATCCTCTCCTACAATGAGCAGTTCTTC. Protein product: CASSSGILSYNEQFF.

The chain combines TRBV5-5 with TRBJ2-2; TRBD2 might be the D (6 bases). The CDR3 runs 17 residues. V was pared by 2 bases and J by 4 bases, with 18 bases between. From germline, CDR1 is SGHKS and CDR2 YYEKEE (reference sequence). The CDR3 region is CASSLTGTSTGTGELFF. The CDR3 region has the DNA TGTGCCAGCAGCTTAACCGGGACTTCTACCGGCACCGGGGAGCTGTTTTTT.

This chain joins TRBV7-6 and TRBJ1-1, with 8 positions matching TRBD1. V was pared by 5 bases and J by 2 bases, with 10 bases of the junction left unmatched. The germline V gene has CDR1 SGHVS and CDR2 FNYEAQ. The CDR3 loop spans 16 amino acids. In DNA form, the CDR3 reads TGTGCCAGCAGCGCCGGACAGGGTGGGGGAAACACTGAAGCTTTCTTT. The encoded protein is CASSAGQGGGNTEAFF.

The chain employs TRBV29-1 and TRBJ2-5, with a possible D match to TRBD2 (6 bases). This CDR3 is built from 12 residues. The germline CDR1 and CDR2 sequences are SQVTM and ANQGSEA. The V gene lost 1 base and the J gene lost 6 bases, with 9 bases spanning the gap. The CDR3 sequence: CSVEGGGKTQYF. The CDR3 coding sequence is TGCAGCGTTGAAGGGGGCGGGAAGACCCAGTACTTC.

CDR3 region: CASSPGTGDGYTF. For the CDR3, the DNA is TGTGCCAGCAGTCCCGGGACAGGGGACGGCTACACCTTC. The chain links TRBV6-4 to TRBJ1-2, with 10 bases that match TRBD1. The CDR3 consists of 13 residues. Looked up from germline, CDR1 is MRHNA and CDR2 is SNTAGT. J was trimmed by 8 bases and V by 5 bases; bases with no gene match: 5.

The chain combines TRBV11-1 with TRBJ1-6, with D perhaps matching TRBD1 (6 bases). V lost 5 bases and J 10 bases, leaving 15 bases between the germline ends. The CDR3 sequence is 14 residues long. Looked up from germline, CDR1 is SGHAT and CDR2 is FQDESV (reference sequence). The CDR3 spells CASSRTGKPSPLHF. The CDR3 nucleotides are TGTGCCAGCAGCCGAACAGGGAAACCCTCACCCCTCCACTTT.

The CDR3 reads CASSLAGHDQAFF. The CDR3 DNA is TGTGCCAGCAGCTTAGCGGGACACGATCAAGCTTTCTTT. This chain links TRBV7-2 with TRBJ1-1; weak D call: TRBD1 (6 bases). From germline, CDR1 is SGHTA and CDR2 FQGNSA. CDR3 length equals 13 residues. V dropped 0 bases and J dropped 9 bases, with 11 bases sitting between them.

The rearrangement links TRBV6-5 to TRBJ2-3, with D maybe TRBD1 (6 bases). Looked up from germline, CDR1 is MNHEY and CDR2 is SVGAGI. Trimming left V 6 bases short and J 2 bases short, with 15 bases between. The CDR3 is 15 amino acids. The CDR3 here is CASSTVMGATDTQYF. Here the CDR3 DNA reads TGTGCCAGCAGCACCGTTATGGGGGCCACAGATACGCAGTATTTT.

This chain joins TRBV7-9 and TRBJ2-1; 10 bases fit TRBD1. The CDR3 runs to 15 residues. The junction had 6 bases not matched to a gene; V was cut back by 0 bases and J by 10 bases. Per the germline V gene, CDR1 is SEHNR and CDR2 is FQNEAQ (reference sequence). The CDR3 DNA reads TGTGCCAGCAGCTTAGCAAGACAGGGGGCCGAAGAGCAGTTCTTC. It specifies CASSLARQGAEEQFF. Combining the CDR3 with reference TRBV7-9 and TRBJ2-1 gives the whole variable domain DTGVSQNPRHKITKRGQNVTFRCDPISEHNRLYWYRQTLGQGPEFLTYFQNEAQLEKSRLLSDRFSAERPKGSFSTLEIQRTEQGDSAMYLCASSLARQGAEEQFFGPGTRLTVL.

This chain uses TRBV7-9 with TRBJ1-1; TRBD1 is a possible D gene (5 bases). The CDR3 has 13 amino acids. V lost 2 bases, J lost 4 bases, and 8 bases lay in between. Per the germline V gene, CDR1 is SEHNR and CDR2 is FQNEAQ (reference sequence). CDR3 nucleotide sequence: TGTGCCAGCAGCTTACAGGGATCCACTGAAGCTTTCTTT. Amino acid sequence: CASSLQGSTEAFF.

The chain recombines TRBV19 with TRBJ1-1; D gene unclear. V gave up 3 bases and J gave up 4 bases, with 12 bases separating them. From germline, CDR1 is LNHDA and CDR2 SQIVND (reference sequence). The length of the CDR3 is 14 residues. This chain's CDR3 is CASSMGHEGTEAFF. In DNA, the CDR3 is TGTGCCAGTAGTATGGGCCATGAGGGCACTGAAGCTTTCTTT.

Regarding this clone: A much larger clone sits a single nucleotide away, making a read error possible. The V and J genes are TRBV27 and TRBJ1-2, with TRBD1 identical over 9 bases. Germline V gives CDR1 MNHEY, CDR2 SMNVEV (reference sequence). The CDR3 has 14 amino acids. V lost 5 bases and J lost 2; bases outside the gene matches: 3. The CDR3 loop reads CASSTGTGNYGYTF. The CDR3 DNA follows: TGTGCCAGCAGTACCGGGACAGGGAACTATGGCTACACCTTC.

The genes are TRBV25-1 and TRBJ2-1; D might be TRBD2 (6 bases). CDR1 MGHDK and CDR2 SYGVNS come from the germline V gene. V was trimmed by 2 bases and J by 7 bases, leaving 12 bases between them. The CDR3 loop spans 14 amino acids. CDR3 coding DNA: TGTGCCAGCAGTGAAGGGGGGAACCATAATGAGCAGTTCTTC. This encodes CASSEGGNHNEQFF.